This is a list of T cell receptor beta chains from one sample in a study of T cell responses to AZD1222 COVID-19 vaccine. Method: immunoSEQ multiplex PCR; TCRdb's copy keeps in-frame clones and lacks some. The sample lists 120,000 or so clones; roughly 85% were seen once. The sequencing here drew on peripheral blood, taken on day 0 of AZD1222 vaccination. The receptors derive from an adult in good health. CDR3s include the opening cysteine and the closing phenylalanine or tryptophan. The D gene is left open where the match is weak. Not every row has a clone size; where given, it reads once, few, many or a size class.

V: TRBV5-6; J: TRBJ1-3; D: -; size: -; CDR3: CASSLGPGLIGNTIYF; DNA: TGTGCCAGCAGCTTGGGTCCAGGGCTGATAGGAAACACCATATATTTT
V: TRBV5-8; J: TRBJ1-5; D: -; size: -; CDR3: CASTWGNQPQHF; DNA: TGTGCCAGCACCTGGGGCAATCAGCCCCAGCATTTT
V: TRBV5-6; J: TRBJ1-1; D: -; size: -; CDR3: CASSLALQSIEAFF; DNA: TGTGCCAGCAGCTTGGCCCTACAGTCTATAGAAGCTTTCTTT
V: TRBV24-1; J: TRBJ2-2; D: TRBD1; size: -; CDR3: CATSAGQGDTGELFF; DNA: TGTGCCACCAGTGCGGGACAGGGGGACACCGGGGAGCTGTTTTTT
V: TRBV5-1; J: TRBJ2-2; D: -; size: -; CDR3: CASSLFGGRTGELFF; DNA: TGCGCCAGCAGCTTGTTCGGGGGCCGTACCGGGGAGCTGTTTTTT
V: TRBV5-4; J: TRBJ2-3; D: TRBD2; size: -; CDR3: CASSLRSSGGTDTQYF; DNA: TGTGCCAGCAGCTTGAGGTCTAGCGGGGGTACAGATACGCAGTATTTT
V: TRBV5-6; J: TRBJ1-5; D: TRBD1; size: -; CDR3: CASSPMTGGGSNQPQHF; DNA: TGTGCCAGCAGCCCGATGACAGGGGGTGGAAGCAATCAGCCCCAGCATTTT
V: TRBV20-1; J: TRBJ2-5; D: -; size: -; CDR3: CSASGRQETQYF; DNA: TGCAGTGCTAGTGGAAGACAAGAGACCCAGTACTTC
V: TRBV12-5; J: TRBJ1-2; D: -; size: -; CDR3: CASGLVGGEGDYGYTF; DNA: TGTGCTAGTGGTTTGGTGGGGGGTGAGGGCGACTATGGCTACACCTTC
V: TRBV6-1; J: TRBJ2-1; D: TRBD2; size: -; CDR3: CASSQAGGFYNEQFF; DNA: TGTGCCAGCAGTCAAGCGGGAGGGTTCTACAATGAGCAGTTCTTC
V: TRBV19; J: TRBJ1-6; D: TRBD1; size: once; CDR3: CASSSDRGVSPLHF; DNA: TGTGCCAGTAGTAGCGACAGGGGAGTCTCACCCCTCCACTTT
V: TRBV27; J: TRBJ1-3; D: -; size: -; CDR3: CASSTRNQGGNTIYF; DNA: TGTGCCAGCAGTACTCGTAACCAGGGTGGAAACACCATATATTTT
V: TRBV4-1; J: TRBJ1-4; D: TRBD1; size: -; CDR3: CASSLQDRANEKLFF; DNA: TGCGCCAGCAGCCTCCAGGACAGGGCTAATGAAAAACTGTTTTTT
V: TRBV2; J: TRBJ1-2; D: -; size: -; CDR3: CASVLTPGTAAGGYTF; DNA: TGTGCCAGCGTTCTCACCCCGGGTACTGCTGCAGGTGGCTACACCTTC
V: TRBV11-2; J: TRBJ1-2; D: -; size: -; CDR3: CASSLEAGNRPYGYTF; DNA: TGTGCCAGCAGCTTAGAGGCGGGGAATCGACCCTATGGCTACACCTTC
V: TRBV5-1; J: TRBJ1-3; D: -; size: -; CDR3: CASSLVLEPGNTIYF; DNA: TGCGCCAGCAGCTTGGTCCTGGAGCCCGGAAACACCATATATTTT
V: TRBV7-2; J: TRBJ2-7; D: -; size: -; CDR3: CASSVRRRGARQYF; DNA: TGTGCCAGCAGCGTAAGGCGGAGGGGCGCCCGGCAGTACTTC
V: TRBV24-1; J: TRBJ1-2; D: -; size: -; CDR3: CATSGDGQSYGYTF; DNA: TGTGCCACCAGTGGTGACGGACAGTCCTATGGCTACACCTTC
V: TRBV29-1; J: TRBJ2-1; D: TRBD1; size: few; CDR3: CSVATGGSYNEQFF; DNA: TGCAGCGTTGCCACAGGGGGCTCCTACAATGAGCAGTTCTTC
V: TRBV18; J: TRBJ2-7; D: -; size: once; CDR3: CASSPRGTENYEQYF; DNA: TGTGCCAGCTCACCCCGCGGGACGGAGAACTACGAGCAGTACTTC
V: TRBV14; J: TRBJ2-7; D: -; size: -; CDR3: CASSLGTAYEQYF; DNA: TGTGCCAGCAGCCTTGGGACCGCCTACGAGCAGTACTTC
V: TRBV30; J: TRBJ2-7; D: -; size: few; CDR3: CAWSVQTSGEQYF; DNA: TGTGCCTGGAGTGTCCAGACCTCCGGAGAGCAGTACTTC
V: TRBV11-2; J: TRBJ2-1; D: TRBD2; size: -; CDR3: CASSLGPPGGLITEQFF; DNA: TGTGCCAGCAGCTTAGGCCCTCCGGGAGGGCTAATTACTGAGCAGTTCTTC
V: TRBV11-3; J: TRBJ2-1; D: TRBD1; size: -; CDR3: CASSKGQGVINEQFF; DNA: TGTGCCAGCAGCAAGGGACAGGGGGTTATTAATGAGCAGTTCTTC
V: TRBV6-5; J: TRBJ1-1; D: -; size: -; CDR3: CASSYGGRVFTEAFF; DNA: TGTGCCAGCAGTTATGGGGGGAGGGTCTTCACTGAAGCTTTCTTT
V: TRBV3-1/TRBV3-2; J: TRBJ2-7; D: -; size: medium-sized; CDR3: CASSRGGGLNF; DNA: TGTGCCAGCAGTCGCGGGGGCGGACTAAACTTC
V: TRBV2; J: TRBJ1-2; D: -; size: -; CDR3: CASGRDGGYTF; DNA: TGTGCCAGCGGCAGGGATGGCGGCTACACCTTC
V: TRBV5-8; J: TRBJ2-3; D: -; size: -; CDR3: CASSPDHTDTQYF; DNA: TGTGCCAGCAGCCCCGACCACACAGATACGCAGTATTTT
V: TRBV12-3/TRBV12-4; J: TRBJ2-3; D: TRBD2; size: -; CDR3: CASTSGFTDTQYF; DNA: TGTGCCTCGACTAGCGGATTCACAGATACGCAGTATTTT
V: TRBV6-5; J: TRBJ2-7; D: -; size: -; CDR3: CASSSPGLGYEQYF; DNA: TGTGCCAGCAGTTCTCCAGGTTTGGGCTACGAGCAGTACTTC
V: TRBV20-1; J: TRBJ1-1; D: -; size: -; CDR3: CSAYENTEAFF; DNA: TGCAGTGCATATGAGAACACTGAAGCTTTCTTT
V: TRBV28; J: TRBJ1-5; D: -; size: -; CDR3: CASSFNQPQHF; DNA: TGTGCCAGCAGTTTTAATCAGCCCCAGCATTTT
V: TRBV5-4; J: TRBJ2-7; D: -; size: -; CDR3: CASSLWGGAGYEQYF; DNA: TGTGCCAGCAGCTTGTGGGGGGGGGCAGGCTACGAGCAGTACTTC
V: TRBV10-2; J: TRBJ1-4; D: -; size: -; CDR3: CASRDWATNEKLFF; DNA: TGCGCCAGCAGGGACTGGGCAACTAATGAAAAACTGTTTTTT
V: TRBV7-2; J: TRBJ2-7; D: -; size: -; CDR3: CASSLGQVNEQYF; DNA: TGTGCCAGCAGCTTAGGTCAGGTTAACGAGCAGTACTTC
V: TRBV27; J: TRBJ2-7; D: -; size: -; CDR3: CASSLSFPNRGEQYF; DNA: TGTGCCAGCAGTTTAAGTTTCCCAAATCGGGGCGAGCAGTACTTC
V: TRBV18; J: TRBJ2-7; D: TRBD1; size: -; CDR3: CASSPTQGPSSYEQYF; DNA: TGTGCCAGCTCACCTACACAGGGGCCGAGCTCCTACGAGCAGTACTTC
V: TRBV5-1; J: TRBJ2-3; D: -; size: once; CDR3: CASSLRGALDTQYF; DNA: TGCGCCAGCAGCTTGCGGGGAGCCCTAGATACGCAGTATTTT
V: TRBV24-1; J: TRBJ1-2; D: -; size: -; CDR3: CATASGAYGYTF; DNA: TGTGCCACCGCGTCCGGAGCCTATGGCTACACCTTC
V: TRBV24-1; J: TRBJ2-2; D: -; size: -; CDR3: CATSVAGLSPTGELFF; DNA: TGTGCCACCAGTGTAGCAGGTCTTAGCCCCACCGGGGAGCTGTTTTTT